This T cell receptor (beta chain) was retrieved from a study of cytomegalovirus exposure and HLA in healthy donors. Germline loops: CDR1 SGHVS, CDR2 FQNEAQ. Trimming left V 1 base short and J 0 bases short, with 12 bases between. This CDR3 contains 16 residues. 13 Jbeta primers and 60 Vbeta primers were used for the PCR. Data came from immunoSEQ multiplex PCR; TCRdb stores just in-frame clones and leaves some out. The data contain around 120,000 clones, about four fifths of them singletons. Study-wide points: The CMV antigen specificity of a few CMV-associated chains was confirmed through in vitro analysis.

In regard to this clone: Antigen specificity is unknown.

This chain uses TRBV7-8 with TRBJ1-2; D remains unclear. Sequenced sample: PBMCs. The receptor was isolated from a man younger than 35 in good health and CMV-seronegative. Here the CDR3 reads CASSLEVDFPNYGYTF. The CDR3 region has the DNA TGTGCCAGCAGCTTAGAGGTGGACTTCCCTAACTATGGCTACACCTTC.